The TCR beta chain under discussion was sequenced for a study of CD8 T cells in Susac syndrome. Overall study context: Patients with Susac syndrome were therapy-naive, taking corticosteroids, with some also receiving intravenous immunoglobulin, or taking intravenous immunoglobulin alone at the time their blood was drawn.

TEMRA cells were FACS-enriched, while CD8+ and CD4+ T cells were negatively isolated. An input of roughly 0.5 to 1 ug of RNA was subjected to reverse transcription using random hexamers. A multiplex approach, immunoSEQ multiplex PCR, amplified TCR beta CDR3 across 54 Vbeta and 13 Jbeta. From the immunoSEQ multiplex PCR reads, TCRdb called clonotypes with MiXCR, one entry per CDR3 protein. The table lists some 240,000 distinct CDR3 sequences, 95% to 97% of them singletons. CDR1 is DFQATT and CDR2 is SNEGSKA in the germline V gene (reference sequence). The CDR3 runs to 14 residues. V was shortened by 2 bases and J by 1 base, with 11 bases between the two germline ends.

This clonotype originated in a human donor with Susac syndrome. Sequencing used CD4+ T cells from PBMCs. The rearrangement joins TRBV20-1 to TRBJ1-1; D uncertain. CDR3 nucleotide sequence: TGCAGTGCTAGATTGGGCAGTCAGAACACTGAAGCTTTCTTT. It translates to CSARLGSQNTEAFF.